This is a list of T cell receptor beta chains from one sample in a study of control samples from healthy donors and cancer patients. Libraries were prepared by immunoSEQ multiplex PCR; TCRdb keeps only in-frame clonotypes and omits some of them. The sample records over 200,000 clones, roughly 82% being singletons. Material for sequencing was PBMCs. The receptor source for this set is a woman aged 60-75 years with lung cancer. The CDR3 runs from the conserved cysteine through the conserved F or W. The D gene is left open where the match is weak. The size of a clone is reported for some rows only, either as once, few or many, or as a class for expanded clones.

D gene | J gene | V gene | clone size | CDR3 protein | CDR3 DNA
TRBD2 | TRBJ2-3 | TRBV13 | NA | CASSSETSGGPDTQYF | TGTGCCAGCAGCTCGGAGACTAGCGGGGGGCCGGATACGCAGTATTTT
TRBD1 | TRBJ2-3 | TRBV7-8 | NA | CASSTGGQSIYRTDTQYF | TGTGCCAGCAGCACTGGGGGACAGTCCATATACCGCACAGATACGCAGTATTTT
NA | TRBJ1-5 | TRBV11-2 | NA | CASSLGEASQPQHF | TGTGCCAGCAGCTTAGGGGAGGCTAGTCAGCCCCAGCATTTT
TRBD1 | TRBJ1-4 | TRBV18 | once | CASSPSRRQGNEKLFF | TGTGCCAGCTCACCCTCTAGGCGACAGGGTAATGAAAAACTGTTTTTT
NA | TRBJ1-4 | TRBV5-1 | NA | CASSLGNGATNEKLFF | TGCGCCAGCAGCTTGGGGAATGGGGCCACTAATGAAAAACTGTTTTTT
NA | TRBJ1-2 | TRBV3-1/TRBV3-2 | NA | CASSVGGGGGYTF | TGTGCCAGCAGCGTCGGGGGAGGCGGTGGCTACACCTTC
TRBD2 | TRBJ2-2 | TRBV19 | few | CASRGLAGTGELFF | TGTGCCAGTCGGGGACTAGCGGGCACCGGGGAGCTGTTTTTT
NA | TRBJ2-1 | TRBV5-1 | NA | CASSPGGGASSSYNEQFF | TGCGCCAGCAGCCCCGGTGGCGGAGCTTCGAGCTCCTACAATGAGCAGTTCTTC
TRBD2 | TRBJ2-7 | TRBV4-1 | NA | CASSQRARTSGFYEQYF | TGCGCCAGCAGCCAAAGGGCTAGGACTAGCGGCTTCTACGAGCAGTACTTC
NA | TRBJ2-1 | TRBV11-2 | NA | CASSRVSYNEQFF | TGTGCCAGCAGCCGGGTTTCCTACAATGAGCAGTTCTTC
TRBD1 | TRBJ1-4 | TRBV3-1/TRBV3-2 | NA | CASSPRTGSGEKLFF | TGTGCCAGCAGCCCTAGGACAGGGTCGGGTGAAAAACTGTTTTTT
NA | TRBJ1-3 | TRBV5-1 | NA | CASSAKGHQSSGNTIYF | TGCGCCAGCAGCGCGAAGGGACACCAAAGCTCTGGAAACACCATATATTTT
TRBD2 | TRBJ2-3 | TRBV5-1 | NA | CASSLQLAGGTDTQYF | TGCGCCAGCAGCTTGCAACTAGCGGGGGGGACAGATACGCAGTATTTT
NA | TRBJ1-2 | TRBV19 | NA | CASSIDSNYGYTF | TGTGCCAGTAGTATTGACTCTAACTATGGCTACACCTTC
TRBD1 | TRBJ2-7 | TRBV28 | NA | CASSLGTGAYEQYF | TGTGCCAGCAGTTTGGGGACAGGCGCCTACGAGCAGTACTTC
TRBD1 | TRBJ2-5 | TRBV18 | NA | CASSPGQQETQYF | TGTGCCAGCTCACCGGGACAGCAAGAGACCCAGTACTTC
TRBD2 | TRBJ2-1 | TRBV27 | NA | CASMASGGNEQFF | TGTGCCAGCATGGCTAGCGGGGGCAATGAGCAGTTCTTC
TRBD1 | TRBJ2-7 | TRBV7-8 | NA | CASSFLGQGYEQYF | TGTGCCAGCAGCTTTCTGGGACAGGGGTACGAGCAGTACTTC
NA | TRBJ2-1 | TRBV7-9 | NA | CASSLGENEQFF | TGTGCCAGCAGCCTTGGCGAGAATGAGCAGTTCTTC
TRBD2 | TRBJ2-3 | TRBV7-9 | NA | CASSETSGGPDTQYF | TGTGCCAGCAGCGAGACCAGCGGGGGGCCAGATACGCAGTATTTT
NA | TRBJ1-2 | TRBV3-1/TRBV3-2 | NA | CASSAIWRDGYTF | TGTGCCAGCAGTGCGATCTGGAGGGATGGCTACACCTTC
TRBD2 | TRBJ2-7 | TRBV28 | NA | CASSTGGVYEQYF | TGTGCCAGCAGTACGGGGGGAGTCTACGAGCAGTACTTC
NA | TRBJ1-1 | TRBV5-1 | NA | CASSFGPGNTEAFF | TGCGCCAGCAGCTTTGGCCCAGGGAACACTGAAGCTTTCTTT
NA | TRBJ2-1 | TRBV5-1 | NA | CASSLVGQRVYNEQFF | TGCGCCAGCAGCTTGGTTGGGCAGCGGGTCTACAATGAGCAGTTCTTC
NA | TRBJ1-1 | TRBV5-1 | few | CASSLVEGGVTEAFF | TGCGCCAGCAGCTTGGTGGAGGGAGGCGTCACTGAAGCTTTCTTT
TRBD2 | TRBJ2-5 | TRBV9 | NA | CASSDLAGPQETQYF | TGTGCCAGCAGCGATCTAGCGGGGCCGCAAGAGACCCAGTACTTC
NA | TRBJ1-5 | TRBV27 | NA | CASSLSGRARPQHF | TGTGCCAGCAGTTTATCGGGCAGGGCTCGGCCCCAGCATTTT
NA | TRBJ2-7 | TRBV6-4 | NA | CASTNKVRVNHYEQYF | TGTGCCAGCACTAATAAGGTAAGAGTTAACCATTACGAGCAGTACTTC
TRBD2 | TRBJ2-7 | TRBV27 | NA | CASSLLPRTSGRSYEQYF | TGTGCCAGCAGTTTATTGCCACGGACTAGCGGGAGATCCTACGAGCAGTACTTC
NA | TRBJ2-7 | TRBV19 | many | CASSATSYEQYF | TGTGCCAGTAGTGCTACCTCCTACGAGCAGTACTTC
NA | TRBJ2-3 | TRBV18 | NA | CASSPPLTYTDTQYF | TGTGCCAGCTCACCCCCTCTCACATATACAGATACGCAGTATTTT
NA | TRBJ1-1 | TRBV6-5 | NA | CASTRSQGTEAFF | TGTGCCAGCACCCGATCCCAGGGGACTGAAGCTTTCTTT
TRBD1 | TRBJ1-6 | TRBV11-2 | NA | CASSQSGTGQSPLHF | TGTGCCAGCAGTCAATCCGGGACAGGGCAATCACCCCTCCACTTT
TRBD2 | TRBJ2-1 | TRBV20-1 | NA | CSASSTRTSGAYNEQFF | TGCAGTGCTAGTTCCACTAGGACTAGCGGGGCATACAATGAGCAGTTCTTC
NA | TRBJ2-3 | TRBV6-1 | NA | CASSDQGGTSDTQYF | TGTGCCAGCAGTGATCAGGGGGGGACCTCAGATACGCAGTATTTT
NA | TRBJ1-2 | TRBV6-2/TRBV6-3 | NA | CASSYSPGYGYTF | TGTGCCAGCAGTTACTCCCCGGGTTATGGCTACACCTTC
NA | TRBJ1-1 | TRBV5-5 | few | CASRSRDVAAEAFF | TGTGCCAGCAGATCCCGGGACGTCGCGGCTGAAGCTTTCTTT
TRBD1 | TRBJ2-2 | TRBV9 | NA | CASSPRVTGESGELFF | TGTGCCAGCAGCCCCAGGGTGACAGGGGAGTCCGGGGAGCTGTTTTTT
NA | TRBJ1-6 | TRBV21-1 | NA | CASSKALLGGANSPLHF | TGTGCCAGCAGCAAAGCGCTTTTAGGGGGAGCAAATTCACCCCTCCACTTT
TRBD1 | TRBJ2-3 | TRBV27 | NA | CATNRDRTLTDTQYF | TGTGCCACAAACCGGGACAGGACCCTCACAGATACGCAGTATTTT
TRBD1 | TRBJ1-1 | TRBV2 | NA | CASSEAGTGKAFF | TGTGCCAGCAGTGAAGCCGGGACAGGGAAAGCTTTCTTT
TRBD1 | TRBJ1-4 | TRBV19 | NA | CASSIVTGVDEKLFF | TGTGCCAGTAGTATAGTGACAGGGGTGGATGAAAAACTGTTTTTT
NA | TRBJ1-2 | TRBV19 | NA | CASSIAPARRGYTF | TGTGCCAGTAGTATAGCACCGGCCCGGCGAGGCTACACCTTC
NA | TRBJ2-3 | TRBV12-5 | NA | CASGSSAVQGPPDTQYF | TGTGCTAGTGGTAGTTCGGCGGTCCAGGGGCCCCCAGATACGCAGTATTTT
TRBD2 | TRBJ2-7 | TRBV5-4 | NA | CASSFSGRYEQYF | TGTGCCAGCAGCTTTAGCGGGAGGTACGAGCAGTACTTC
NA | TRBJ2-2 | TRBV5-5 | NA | CASSLGLQPFPGELFF | TGTGCCAGCAGCTTGGGACTCCAGCCCTTTCCCGGGGAGCTGTTTTTT
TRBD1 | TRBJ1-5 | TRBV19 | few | CASSTGTGVNQPQHF | TGTGCCAGTAGTACCGGGACAGGGGTCAATCAGCCCCAGCATTTT
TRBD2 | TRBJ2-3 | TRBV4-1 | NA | CASSRQLAGGTDTQYF | TGCGCCAGCAGCCGCCAACTAGCGGGGGGCACAGATACGCAGTATTTT
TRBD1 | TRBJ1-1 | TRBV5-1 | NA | CASSPVPGQFEAFF | TGCGCCAGCAGCCCCGTCCCGGGACAGTTTGAAGCTTTCTTT
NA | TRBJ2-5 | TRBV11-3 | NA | CASSPGPASPGETQYF | TGTGCCAGCAGCCCGGGCCCGGCCTCCCCCGGGGAGACCCAGTACTTC
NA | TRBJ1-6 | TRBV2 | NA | CASRTDSASGDSPLHF | TGTGCCAGCAGAACCGACAGCGCCAGTGGGGATTCACCCCTCCACTTT
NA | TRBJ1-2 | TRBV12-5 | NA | CASGFGGPYGYTF | TGTGCTAGTGGTTTTGGGGGGCCCTATGGCTACACCTTC
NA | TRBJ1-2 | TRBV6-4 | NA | CASSDGHTGSNYGYTF | TGTGCCAGCAGTGACGGACACACAGGTTCTAACTATGGCTACACCTTC
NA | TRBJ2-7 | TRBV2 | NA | CASSESFTYEQYF | TGTGCCAGCAGTGAATCTTTCACCTACGAGCAGTACTTC
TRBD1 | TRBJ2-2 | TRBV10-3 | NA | CAISEATGGTGELFF | TGTGCCATCAGTGAAGCGACAGGGGGGACCGGGGAGCTGTTTTTT